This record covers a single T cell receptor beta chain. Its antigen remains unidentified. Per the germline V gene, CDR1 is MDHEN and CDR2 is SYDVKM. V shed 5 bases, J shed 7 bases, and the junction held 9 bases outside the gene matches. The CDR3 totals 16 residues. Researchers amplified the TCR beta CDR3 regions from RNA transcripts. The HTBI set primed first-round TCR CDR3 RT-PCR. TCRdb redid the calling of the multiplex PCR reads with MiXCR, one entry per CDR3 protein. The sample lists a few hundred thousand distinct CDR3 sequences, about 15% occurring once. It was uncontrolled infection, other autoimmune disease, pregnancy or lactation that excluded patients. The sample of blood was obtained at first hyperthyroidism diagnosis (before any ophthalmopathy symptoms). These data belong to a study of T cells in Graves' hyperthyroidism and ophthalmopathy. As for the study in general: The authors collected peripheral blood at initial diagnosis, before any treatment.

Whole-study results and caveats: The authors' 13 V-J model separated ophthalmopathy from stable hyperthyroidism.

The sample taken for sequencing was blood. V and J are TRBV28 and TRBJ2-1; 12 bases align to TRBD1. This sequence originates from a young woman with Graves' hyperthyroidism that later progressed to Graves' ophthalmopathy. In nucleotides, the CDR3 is TGTGCCAGCAGTAGTCTGGGACAGGGGGCGGGAAATGAGCAGTTCTTC. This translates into CASSSLGQGAGNEQFF. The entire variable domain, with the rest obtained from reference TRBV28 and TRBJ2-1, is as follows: DVKVTQSSRYLVKRTGEKVFLECVQDMDHENMFWYRQDPGLGLRLIYFSYDVKMKEKGDIPEGYSVSREKKERFSLILESASTNQTSMYLCASSSLGQGAGNEQFFGPGTRLTVL.